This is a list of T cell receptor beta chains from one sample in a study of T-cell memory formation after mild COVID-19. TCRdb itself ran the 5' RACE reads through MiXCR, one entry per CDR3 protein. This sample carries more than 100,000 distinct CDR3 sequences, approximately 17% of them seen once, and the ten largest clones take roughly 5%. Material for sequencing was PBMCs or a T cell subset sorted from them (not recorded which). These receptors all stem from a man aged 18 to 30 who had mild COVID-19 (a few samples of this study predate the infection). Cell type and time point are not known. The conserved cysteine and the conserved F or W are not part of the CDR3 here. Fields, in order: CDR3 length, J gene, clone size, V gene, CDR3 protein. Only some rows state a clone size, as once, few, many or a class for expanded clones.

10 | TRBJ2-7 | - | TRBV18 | ASSPATYEQY
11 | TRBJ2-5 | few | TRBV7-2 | ASSQHKQETQY
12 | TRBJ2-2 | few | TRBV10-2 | ASSESRVGGELF
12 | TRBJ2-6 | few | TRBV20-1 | SARASSGANVLT
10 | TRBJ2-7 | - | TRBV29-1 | SSSGPGYEQY
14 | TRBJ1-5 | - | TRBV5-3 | ARSLQGLFKCQPQH
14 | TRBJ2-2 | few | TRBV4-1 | ASSRTRQANTGELF
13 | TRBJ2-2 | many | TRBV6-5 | ASSSRSEFTGELF
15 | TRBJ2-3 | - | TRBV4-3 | ASSPGRTGGSTDTQY
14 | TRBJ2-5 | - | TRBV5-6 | ASSHRTPGLAKTQY
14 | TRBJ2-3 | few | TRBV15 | ATSRDPERNTDTQY
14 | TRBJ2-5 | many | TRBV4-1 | ASSQSPRRGAETQY
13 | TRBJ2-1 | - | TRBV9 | ASSSLAGWGNEQF
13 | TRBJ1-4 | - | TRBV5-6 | ASSLFRGTSEKLF
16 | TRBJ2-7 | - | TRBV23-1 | ASSQSEGLAGAPYEQY
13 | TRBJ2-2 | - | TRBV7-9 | ASSLGRTWTGELF
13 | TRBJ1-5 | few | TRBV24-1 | ATSDLGGNVQPQH
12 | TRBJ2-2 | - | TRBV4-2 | ASSQARATGELF
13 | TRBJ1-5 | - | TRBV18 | ASSPETGPNQPQH
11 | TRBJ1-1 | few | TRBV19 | ASNTDKNTEAF
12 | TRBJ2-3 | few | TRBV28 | ASRASITTDTQY
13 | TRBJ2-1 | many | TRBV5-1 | ASSLMGPANNEQF
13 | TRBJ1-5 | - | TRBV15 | ATSRGPPGFQPQH
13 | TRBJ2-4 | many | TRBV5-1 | ASSLADGRQNIQY
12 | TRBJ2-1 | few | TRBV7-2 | ASSLYRGGGEQF
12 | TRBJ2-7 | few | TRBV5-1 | ASSLTGWEYEQY
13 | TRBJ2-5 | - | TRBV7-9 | ASSLRQGFLETQY
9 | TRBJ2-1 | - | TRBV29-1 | SVEGGNEQF
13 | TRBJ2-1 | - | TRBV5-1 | ASSPRWGTNNEQF
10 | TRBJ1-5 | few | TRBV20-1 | SARGPGEPQH
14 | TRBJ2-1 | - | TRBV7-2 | ASSWAGTTFYNEQF
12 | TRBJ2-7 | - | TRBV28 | ASRSGQGSDEQY
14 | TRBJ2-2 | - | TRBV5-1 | ASSLLPGPNTGELF
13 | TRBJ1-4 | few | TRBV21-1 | ASSPRDRVQEKLF
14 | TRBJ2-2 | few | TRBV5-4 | ASRPEGGAESGELF
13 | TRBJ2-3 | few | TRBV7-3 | ASSPPGVGPDTQY
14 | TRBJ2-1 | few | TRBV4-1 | ASSQVVVPSYNEQF
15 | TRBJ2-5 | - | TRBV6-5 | ASSREVRTGVQETQY
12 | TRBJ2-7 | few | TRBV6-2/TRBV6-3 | ASSWRTGVGEQY
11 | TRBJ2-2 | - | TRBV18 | ASSPWRSGELF
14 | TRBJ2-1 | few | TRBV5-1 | ASSLVIAGAGNEQF
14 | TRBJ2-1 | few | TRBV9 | ASSVSSGQFYNEQF
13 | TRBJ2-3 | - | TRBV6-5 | ASRYSGALPDTQY
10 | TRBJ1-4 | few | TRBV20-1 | SARSTMGELF
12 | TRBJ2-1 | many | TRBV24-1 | ATSVGEIYNEQF
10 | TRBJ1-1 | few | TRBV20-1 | SAREPGLKAF
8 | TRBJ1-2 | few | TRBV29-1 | SVRKDGYT
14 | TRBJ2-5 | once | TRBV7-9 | ASSLGLLNAGETQY
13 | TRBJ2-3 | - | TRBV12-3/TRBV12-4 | ASSLRRGQGGAQY
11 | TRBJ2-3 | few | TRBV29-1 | SVKGGHTDTQY
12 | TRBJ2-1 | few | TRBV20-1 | SAAQTHSGTGKF
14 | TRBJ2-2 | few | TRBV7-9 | ASSMTSGGPTGELF
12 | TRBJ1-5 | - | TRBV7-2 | ASSFLGIDQPQH
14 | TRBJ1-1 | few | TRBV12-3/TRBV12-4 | ASTFAPTDPNTEAF
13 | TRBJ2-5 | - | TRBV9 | ASSVAGTRQETQY
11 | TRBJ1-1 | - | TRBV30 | AWSVRGNTEAF
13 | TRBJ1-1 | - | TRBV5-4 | ASTLEAGKNTEAF
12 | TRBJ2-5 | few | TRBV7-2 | ASSRGGLEETQY
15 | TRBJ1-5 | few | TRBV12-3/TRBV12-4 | ASSLVGQGGSNQPQH